The 27 T cell receptor beta chains below were found in one sample sequenced in a study of blood T cell repertoires in COVID-19. The protocol was immunoSEQ multiplex PCR, while the TCRdb copy is restricted to in-frame clones and leaves out a portion. This sample has about 190,000 clones, with around nine tenths found just once. Sequencing used peripheral blood. These receptors all stem from a woman between 18 and 29 years old who had recovered from COVID-19.

The V call is TRBV4-3, the J call TRBJ2-1, with 8 positions matching TRBD2. Losses at the gene ends were 1 base for V and 8 bases for J; bases not matched to a gene: 13. Per germline, CDR1 LGHNA and CDR2 YSLEER. This CDR3 contains 17 residues. The CDR3 sequence: CASSQGRTSGTWDEQFF. Here the CDR3 DNA reads TGCGCCAGCAGCCAAGGACGCACTAGCGGCACCTGGGATGAGCAGTTCTTC.

The chain is built from TRBV27 and TRBJ1-1, with D tentatively TRBD1 (5 bases). Per germline, CDR1 MNHEY and CDR2 SMNVEV (reference sequence). This CDR3 comprises 17 residues. V dropped 6 bases and J dropped 1 base, with 21 bases sitting between them. The DNA for the CDR3 is TGTGCCAGCAGCCTGGGACCGGGGGTATTCGGGAACACTGAAGCTTTCTTT. Protein sequence: CASSLGPGVFGNTEAFF.

This clone occurred once. This chain links TRBV19 with TRBJ2-7; 9 nucleotides match TRBD2. V was clipped by 4 bases and J by 0 bases; unmatched bases: 13. This CDR3 has 18 residues. CDR1 and CDR2 (germline): LNHDA, SQIVND (reference sequence). The CDR3 reads CASSNRREGRKSSYEQYV. The CDR3 DNA reads as TGTGCCAGTAGTAATCGGCGGGAGGGCCGAAAGAGCTCCTACGAGCAGTACGTC.

V and J are TRBV6-1 and TRBJ1-2; possibly TRBD1 for D (5 bases). CDR3 length: 12 residues. Germline CDR1 and CDR2: MNHNS and SASEGT. The V and J ends lost 3 bases and 5 bases respectively, with 7 bases between them. The CDR3 bases are TGTGCCAGCAGTGACAGGGTTTATGGCTACACCTTC. It codes for CASSDRVYGYTF.

V usage is TRBV5-1 and J usage is TRBJ1-2; 7 bases match TRBD1. CDR1 is SGHRS and CDR2 is YFSETQ in the germline V gene. The CDR3 length is 14 residues. J was trimmed by 4 bases and V by 4 bases; bases with no gene match: 7. In nucleotides, the CDR3 is TGCGCCAGCAGCAAAGGGGACAGCTTCTATGGCTACACCTTC. Translating it yields CASSKGDSFYGYTF.

This clone was detected once. V and J are TRBV29-1 and TRBJ1-6; 11 bases align to TRBD1. After removal of 3 bases from V and 8 bases from J, the junction contained 3 bases not matched to a gene. This CDR3 comprises 14 residues. Germline V gene sequence: CDR1 SQVTM, CDR2 ANQGSEA. The CDR3 protein is CSVDGQGADSPLHF. In nucleotides, the CDR3 is TGCAGCGTTGACGGACAGGGGGCGGATTCACCCCTCCACTTT.

Turning to this clone: Other DNA sequences in this sample translate to the same CDR3. This chain uses TRBV7-2 with TRBJ2-3; 7 nucleotides agree with TRBD1. V gave up 4 bases and J gave up 0 bases; unmatched junction bases: 4. Germline CDR1 and CDR2: SGHTA and FQGNSA. The CDR3 consists of 15 residues. The CDR3: CASSSRDRSTDTQYF. CDR3 DNA: TGTGCCAGCAGCTCCCGGGACAGAAGCACAGATACGCAGTATTTT.

This chain connects TRBV6-2 or TRBV6-3 to TRBJ2-1; TRBD2 aligns across 8 bases. The V segment lost 0 bases and the J segment 7 bases; nucleotides outside the gene matches: 8. This CDR3 comprises 16 residues. Looked up from germline, CDR1 is MNHEY and CDR2 is SVGEGT. CDR3 nucleotides: TGTGCCAGCAGTTACTCTGGGACTAGAAAAGGTAATGAGCAGTTCTTC. This sequence encodes CASSYSGTRKGNEQFF.

The gene calls are TRBV13 and TRBJ2-7; 8 nucleotides agree with TRBD2. Looked up from germline, CDR1 is PRHDT and CDR2 is FYEKMQ (reference sequence). The CDR3 runs 14 residues. V was clipped by 0 bases and J by 6 bases; unmatched bases: 4. The DNA for the CDR3 is TGTGCCAGCAGCTTAGGCCGGGGGGGCGGCGAGCAGTACTTC. Translated, it gives CASSLGRGGGEQYF.

The chain links TRBV29-1 to TRBJ2-1; tentative D call: TRBD1 (5 bases). The V gene's germline CDR1 is SQVTM and CDR2 ANQGSEA. This CDR3 spans 11 amino acids. V lost 4 bases and J lost 10, with 11 bases in between. This chain's CDR3 is CSVVLRGEQFF. The CDR3 DNA is TGCAGCGTTGTCTTAAGGGGAGAGCAGTTCTTC.

V gene TRBV12-3 or TRBV12-4 combines with J gene TRBJ1-2; 8 nucleotides line up with TRBD1. Germline trimming cut 6 bases from V and 8 bases from J; bases unmatched to any gene: 8. This CDR3 has 13 residues. The CDR3 region is CASRETGEGGYTF. CDR3 bases: TGTGCCAGCAGGGAGACAGGGGAGGGGGGCTACACCTTC.

This clone was seen only once. The chain employs TRBV19 and TRBJ1-1, with a possible D match to TRBD1 (5 bases). CDR1 is LNHDA, CDR2 SQIVND, per germline (reference sequence). V lost 6 bases and J 8 bases, leaving 7 bases between the germline ends. The CDR3 contains 10 residues. CDR3 in DNA: TGTGCCAGTAGAGACAGAGAAGCTTTCTTT. The encoded protein is CASRDREAFF.

The chain carries TRBV6-2 or TRBV6-3 and TRBJ2-3, with TRBD2 matching 11 bases. V shed 5 bases, J shed 0 bases, and the junction held 4 bases outside the gene matches. CDR1 MNHEY and CDR2 SVGEGT come from the germline V gene. This CDR3 spans 16 amino acids. The CDR3 sequence: CASSAGLAASTDTQYF. The CDR3 DNA follows: TGTGCCAGCAGTGCGGGACTAGCGGCAAGCACAGATACGCAGTATTTT.

This clone came up once. This chain connects TRBV5-4 to TRBJ2-7, with TRBD1 matching over 9 bases. Germline CDR1 reads SGHNT; CDR2 reads YYREEE (reference sequence). The CDR3 covers 17 residues. For the CDR3, the DNA is TGTGCCAGCAGGTTGGGGGACAGGGTCGGTCATTGGGACGAGCAGTACGTC. Amino acids: CASRLGDRVGHWDEQYV.

The chain couples TRBV5-4 to TRBJ2-5; D is undetermined. Germline V gene lookup returns CDR1 SGHNT and CDR2 YYREEE (reference sequence). The CDR3 totals 16 residues. The V end lost 4 bases, the J end lost 5 bases, and 21 bases lay between the germline ends. This chain's CDR3 is CASSVGYTASAETQYF. The CDR3 DNA reads TGTGCCAGCAGCGTGGGGTATACGGCGAGCGCGGAGACCCAGTACTTC. The whole variable domain, filled in from reference TRBV5-4 and TRBJ2-5, reads ETGVTQSPTHLIKTRGQQVTLRCSSQSGHNTVSWYQQALGQGPQFIFQYYREEENGRGNFPPRFSGLQFPNYSSELNVNALELDDSALYLCASSVGYTASAETQYFGPGTRLLVL.

In DNA, the CDR3 is TGTGCCAGCAGGCCTACTAGCGCTTACAATGAGCAGTTCTTC. Protein product: CASRPTSAYNEQFF. The rearrangement links TRBV27 to TRBJ2-1; 7 nucleotides align to TRBD2. V shed 6 bases and J 4 bases; nucleotides not matched to a gene: 6. The CDR3 runs 14 residues. In germline, CDR1 is MNHEY, CDR2 SMNVEV (reference sequence).

The count of this clone is one. This chain links TRBV6-5 with TRBJ1-2; 9 bases agree with TRBD1. Trimming at V came to 7 bases and at J to 6 bases, leaving 12 bases not matched to a gene. Germline CDR1 and CDR2: MNHEY and SVGAGI. The CDR3 contains 15 residues. This CDR3 is CASTPPGQGFDGYTF. CDR3 sequence (DNA): TGTGCCAGCACCCCGCCGGGACAGGGTTTCGATGGCTACACCTTC.

The chain links TRBV29-1 to TRBJ1-5; D gene uncertain. V lost 6 bases and J lost 2, with 17 bases in between. CDR3 length: 15 residues. CDR1 and CDR2 (germline): SQVTM, ANQGSEA. The CDR3 sequence: CSVSDGFLGNQPQHF. As DNA, the CDR3 is TGCAGCGTGTCCGACGGGTTTTTGGGCAATCAGCCCCAGCATTTT.

This clone was counted many times. This sequence joins TRBV4-3 and TRBJ2-3; D is ambiguous. Germline V gives CDR1 LGHNA, CDR2 YSLEER. Trimming took off 2 bases at V and 3 bases at J, with 12 bases between the two ends. This CDR3 is 15 amino acids long. CDR3 amino acids: CASSQLDSATDTQYF. The CDR3 nucleotides read TGCGCCAGCAGCCAATTAGACTCGGCGACAGATACGCAGTATTTT.

A single count supports this clone. This chain joins TRBV7-2 and TRBJ2-7; D perhaps matches TRBD2 (6 bases). Germline assignment: CDR1 SGHTA and CDR2 FQGNSA. The CDR3 contains 13 residues. The V and J ends lost 5 bases and 0 bases respectively, with 8 bases between them. CDR3 sequence reads: CASSGRSSYEQYF. The CDR3 DNA sequence: TGTGCCAGCAGCGGGAGGTCCTCCTACGAGCAGTACTTC.

The J gene is TRBJ2-1, the V gene TRBV7-2, with TRBD2 matching 16 bases. Unmatched junction bases numbered 10, after V lost 5 bases and J lost 12 bases. CDR1 is SGHTA and CDR2 is FQGNSA in the germline V gene. The CDR3 is made up of 16 amino acids. CDR3 sequence (DNA): TGTGCCAGCAGCGGGGCCGGGACTAGCGGGAGGGCCGGGCAGTTCTTC. It codes for CASSGAGTSGRAGQFF.

The chain uses TRBV12-3 or TRBV12-4 and TRBJ2-1; D is unresolved. The V and J ends lost 2 bases and 5 bases respectively, with 4 bases between them. There are 12 residues in the CDR3. CDR3 DNA sequence: TGTGCCAGCAGTTTAACACACAATGAGCAGTTCTTC. Protein sequence: CASSLTHNEQFF.

The rearrangement joins TRBV9 to TRBJ2-5, with D perhaps TRBD2 (5 bases). The germline V gene encodes CDR1 SGDLS and CDR2 YYNGEE. The CDR3 has 14 amino acids. Deletions cut 0 bases from V and 0 bases from J, with 6 bases between. The CDR3 DNA sequence: TGTGCCAGCAGCGTAGGAGGGAACCAAGAGACCCAGTACTTC. Protein product: CASSVGGNQETQYF.

The chain joins TRBV3-1 (or the pseudogene TRBV3-2) to TRBJ1-4, with TRBD1 matching over 8 bases. V shed 3 bases, J shed 8 bases, and the junction held 8 bases outside the gene matches. Germline assignment: CDR1 LGHDT and CDR2 YNNKEL (reference sequence). This CDR3 has 15 amino acids. CDR3 amino acids: CASSQRPGGNEKLFF. CDR3 sequence (DNA): TGTGCCAGCAGCCAGAGGCCAGGGGGCAACGAAAAACTGTTTTTT.

This chain links TRBV5-1 with TRBJ2-1, with TRBD2 matching 10 bases. The CDR3 totals 17 residues. Germline CDR1 is SGHRS and CDR2 is YFSETQ. The V gene end was trimmed by 4 bases and the J gene end by 3 bases; junction bases not matched to a gene: 10. The CDR3, as DNA: TGCGCCAGCAGCCCTTCGACCGGGACTAGCGTCTACAATGAGCAGTTCTTC. Translation gives CASSPSTGTSVYNEQFF.

The chain uses TRBV6-2 or TRBV6-3 and TRBJ2-2, with TRBD1 matching over 7 bases. This CDR3 spans 15 amino acids. Germline V gives CDR1 MNHEY, CDR2 SVGEGT. The trim removed 5 bases at V and 6 bases at J, leaving 9 bases unmatched. CDR3 in DNA: TGTGCCAGCAGTAGGCACAGGGGCGCGGCCGGGGAGCTGTTTTTT. It codes for CASSRHRGAAGELFF.

The rearrangement joins TRBV21-1 to TRBJ1-4. TRBV21-1 constitutes a pseudogene. There are 19 residues in the CDR3. CDR3 nucleotide sequence: TGTGCCAGCAGCAAAGAAGCGGGCAGAAGATCTGCAACTAATGAAAAACTGTTTTTT. Amino acid sequence: CASSKEAGRRSATNEKLFF.